The 15 T cell receptor beta chains in this list originate from one sample, sequenced in a study of technical replicates of blood from a handful of donors. Profiled with immunoSEQ multiplex PCR; TCRdb holds only in-frame clones, not every one. The sample holds 95,000 to 100,000 clones, approximately 96% seen once. The source material was T cells isolated from PBMCs. The receptors come from a human donor in good health.

V and J are TRBV19 and TRBJ1-1, with TRBD1 matching over 7 bases. This CDR3 has 17 amino acids. Germline CDR1 reads LNHDA; CDR2 reads SQIVND (reference sequence). V lost 3 bases, J lost 2 bases, and 12 bases stayed unmatched. The CDR3 region has the DNA TGTGCCAGTAGTATTAGGGTCGACAGGGAAGGAAACACTGAAGCTTTCTTT. This codes for CASSIRVDREGNTEAFF.

The rearrangement uses TRBV9 and TRBJ1-3; 7 bases map to TRBD1. Per germline, CDR1 SGDLS and CDR2 YYNGEE. J was trimmed by 0 bases and V by 3 bases; bases with no gene match: 6. The CDR3 consists of 16 residues. This CDR3 reads CASSDADRSSGNTIYF. DNA for the CDR3: TGTGCCAGCAGCGACGCGGACAGGAGCTCTGGAAACACCATATATTTT.

This chain joins TRBV7-8 and TRBJ2-1; D might be TRBD2 (5 bases). CDR3 size: 14 residues. CDR1 and CDR2 (germline): SGHVS, FQNEAQ. The V gene lost 0 bases and the J gene lost 10 bases, with 13 bases spanning the gap. CDR3 in amino acids: CASSLASLAWEQFF. CDR3 nucleotides: TGTGCCAGCAGCTTAGCTTCTTTAGCGTGGGAGCAGTTCTTC.

This clone was seen a single time. The V gene is TRBV2, the J gene TRBJ2-3; maybe TRBD2 (5 bases). With 1 base removed from V and 2 bases from J, the gap between germline ends came to 7 bases. The CDR3 runs to 14 residues. Germline V lookup: CDR1 SNHLY, CDR2 FYNNEI. In nucleotides, the CDR3 is TGTGCCAGCAGTGAAGTAGCGCCCACAGATACGCAGTATTTT. It yields the protein CASSEVAPTDTQYF.

The V and J genes are TRBV2 and TRBJ1-3; 7 bases line up with TRBD1. Germline V lookup: CDR1 SNHLY, CDR2 FYNNEI. The CDR3 length is 13 residues. V trimming: 6 bases; J trimming: 4 bases; junction bases outside the gene matches: 3. The CDR3 nucleotides read TGTGCCAGCAGGACAGGGAAAGGAAACACCATATATTTT. It specifies CASRTGKGNTIYF. Together with reference TRBV2 and TRBJ1-3, the CDR3 gives the full variable domain: EPEVTQTPSHQVTQMGQEVILRCVPISNHLYFYWYRQILGQKVEFLVSFYNNEISEKSEIFDDQFSVERPDGSNFTLKIRSTKLEDSAMYFCASRTGKGNTIYFGEGSWLTVV.

V and J are TRBV18 and TRBJ2-5; no reliable D call. Germline loops: CDR1 KGHSH, CDR2 LQKENI. The CDR3 is 16 residues long. The V and J ends lost 3 bases and 7 bases respectively, with 21 bases between them. For the CDR3, the DNA is TGTGCCAGCTCACCCCAACAGTTACCCGACCATCGGACCCAGTACTTC. It is translated as CASSPQQLPDHRTQYF.

Only one count was recorded for this clone. The chain combines TRBV29-1 with TRBJ1-2; a possible D gene is TRBD1 (6 bases). Germline V CDR1 and CDR2: SQVTM, ANQGSEA. The CDR3 is 15 amino acids. V lost 3 bases to trimming and J lost 4 bases, with 18 bases between them. The CDR3 here is CSVDRTAGAFYGYTF. Written as DNA, the CDR3 is TGCAGCGTTGATCGGACAGCCGGGGCGTTCTATGGCTACACCTTC.

The chain is built from TRBV5-6 and TRBJ2-7; D is unresolved. V was clipped by 5 bases and J by 4 bases, with 16 bases between them. Per the germline V gene, CDR1 is SGHDT and CDR2 is YYEEEE. The CDR3 loop spans 14 amino acids. The CDR3: CASSPPRMPYEQYF. The CDR3 region has the DNA TGTGCCAGCAGTCCTCCTAGAATGCCGTACGAGCAGTACTTC.

This clone appeared once. The chain links TRBV2 to TRBJ2-4; TRBD2 might be the D (6 bases). The ends were cut back, 2 bases at V and 9 bases at J, with 11 bases in the middle. This CDR3 has 13 residues. Germline CDR1 and CDR2: SNHLY and FYNNEI. The CDR3 protein is CASSEREQGIQYF. The CDR3 DNA is TGTGCCAGCAGTGAACGGGAGCAAGGCATTCAGTACTTC.

This clone was recorded only once. The chain uses TRBV28 and TRBJ2-1, with 9 bases lining up with TRBD2. The germline V gene encodes CDR1 MDHEN and CDR2 SYDVKM. The CDR3 loop spans 15 amino acids. V lost 6 bases to trimming and J lost 11 bases; unmatched junction nucleotides: 14. CDR3 coding DNA: TGTGCCAGCAGCCCCCATAGCGGGAGTGGTGATAAGCAGTTCTTC. It yields the protein CASSPHSGSGDKQFF.

The chain links TRBV4-1 to TRBJ1-4; 8 positions match TRBD1. V lost 2 bases, J lost 8 bases, and 4 bases stayed unmatched. CDR3 length equals 14 residues. Germline V gene lookup returns CDR1 MGHRA and CDR2 YSYEKL. CDR3 bases: TGCGCCAGCAGCCAACAGGGGGCGCGCGAAAAACTGTTTTTT. As protein: CASSQQGAREKLFF.

This clone appeared a single time. The chain employs TRBV6-5 and TRBJ2-7; D ambiguous. Germline V gene sequence: CDR1 MNHEY, CDR2 SVGAGI. CDR3 length: 16 residues. V lost 0 bases to trimming and J lost 1 base, with 13 bases between them. DNA for the CDR3: TGTGCCAGCAGTTACTCGATCGCGTCGTCTTCCTACGAGCAGTACTTC. Translating gives CASSYSIASSSYEQYF.

This chain connects TRBV4-1 to TRBJ2-5, with D perhaps matching TRBD2 (6 bases). Trimming took 4 bases from V and 2 from J, leaving 20 bases between them. Germline CDR1 MGHRA, CDR2 YSYEKL. The CDR3 sequence is 17 residues long. Written as DNA, the CDR3 is TGCGCCAGCAGCCCTCAAGGAGGGCCCCATAAACAAGAGACCCAGTACTTC. Translated: CASSPQGGPHKQETQYF.

The chain carries TRBV12-2 and TRBJ2-7; TRBD2, the table's D call, was not compared with the DNA. TRBV12-2 is shown as a pseudogene. The CDR3 is made up of 16 amino acids. The CDR3 spells CASRLAQGGPSYEQYF. For the CDR3, the DNA is TGTGCAAGTCGCTTAGCGCAAGGCGGGCCATCCTACGAGCAGTACTTC.

The chain recombines TRBV18 with TRBJ2-5, with D possibly matching TRBD2 (5 bases). CDR3 length: 15 residues. The germline V and J ends were trimmed by 5 bases and 7 bases, with 20 bases remaining between them. Germline V gene data show CDR1 as KGHSH and CDR2 as LQKENI. This chain's CDR3 is CASSSTLGATGTQYF. CDR3 DNA sequence: TGTGCCAGCTCATCAACGCTGGGAGCAACGGGGACCCAGTACTTC.